This T cell receptor (beta chain) was identified during a study of CD8 T cells in Susac syndrome. Germline CDR1 reads KGHDR; CDR2 reads SFDVKD. J was trimmed by 5 bases and V by 7 bases; bases with no gene match: 10. This CDR3 region has 16 residues. The table lists this clonotype with a count of one. RNA was extracted with the RNeasy kit, and a quantity of roughly 0.45 to 1 ug was reverse transcribed using random hexamers. TCRdb called the immunoSEQ multiplex PCR reads again in MiXCR, with one record for every CDR3 protein. The data show under 110,000 distinct CDR3 sequences, around 94% seen once. The V and J genes are TRBV24-1 and TRBJ2-2; 9 positions match TRBD2. Sequences were obtained from CD8+ T cells from PBMCs. The origin of this receptor is a human donor with Susac syndrome. CDR3 loop: CATRPLLSGGTGELFF. The CDR3 DNA is TGTGCCACCAGGCCGCTTCTTAGCGGGGGTACCGGGGAGCTGTTTTTT.